This T cell receptor (beta chain) is from a study of blood T cells in healthy people across ages. General study results and limits: Higher naive T cell percentage went strongly together with higher TCR beta diversity.

For every donor, a draw yielded about 9.7 milliliters of peripheral blood. Per the germline V gene, CDR1 is DFQATT and CDR2 is SNEGSKA (reference sequence). The CDR3 has 13 residues. V shed 1 base and J shed 5 bases, with 12 bases lying between them. A remark on this clonotype: Its antigen is not known.

Next came a second PCR, run for roughly 6 to 11 cycles, which used a sample-barcoded 5' primer along with a J-beta primer mix. TCRdb passed the 5' RACE reads through MiXCR, listing each CDR3 protein once. The table lists around 790,000 distinct CDR3 sequences, around 45% of them singletons. The sample was blood. This TCR came from a man in his 60s in good health. The chain joins TRBV20-1 to TRBJ2-7; possible D gene TRBD2, 5 bases. The CDR3 DNA reads TGCAGTGCTAGAGGTCTAGCAACCAACGAGCAGTACTTC. Translating gives CSARGLATNEQYF.